What follows describes a single T cell receptor beta chain. Its antigen is unidentified. In germline, CDR1 is MNHEY, CDR2 SMNVEV (reference sequence). Germline trimming cut 6 bases from V and 9 bases from J; bases unmatched to any gene: 14. The CDR3 extends over 15 amino acids. Using RNA template, CDR3s of TCR alpha and beta were amplified with iRepertoire arm-PCR. For one-step reverse transcription and amplification, 100-400 ng of tissue mRNA or PBMC total RNA was used. TCRdb reprocessed the multiplex PCR reads via MiXCR and lists one record per CDR3 protein. The data contain about 4,900 distinct CDR3 sequences, roughly a third of them singletons. This entry is derived from a study of glioma-infiltrating T cells. Points from the study as a whole: Tissue and blood shared very few CDR3 sequences.

The TCR was taken from a human donor with low-grade glioma or glioblastoma, undergoing nonglioma brain surgery, or in good health (not recorded which). Sequenced: glioma tissue, nonneoplastic brain tissue, or PBMCs (not recorded which). The chain employs TRBV27 and TRBJ2-1; 7 bases match TRBD1. The DNA for the CDR3 is TGTGCCAGCAGCGGCGGCAAGGGGGCCAGTAGTGAGCAGTTCTTC. Its protein product is CASSGGKGASSEQFF.